Listed below are T cell receptor beta chains from one sample, sequenced in a study of beta chain features in type 1 diabetes. Profiling relied on immunoSEQ multiplex PCR, and the TCRdb table lists in-frame clones only, not all of them. The sample includes 400,000 to 600,000 clones, approximately 30% seen only once; the top ten take almost 0.065%. The sample taken for sequencing was naive CD4+ T cells from blood. The receptor source for this set is a young man in good health. Each CDR3 is given with its conserved first and last residue. A D gene is named only where the DNA matches it firmly. Size tells how often a clone was seen (once, few, many) or the class of an expanded clone, and some rows leave it out.

cdr3_aa: CASSDSGASYNEQFF
cdr3_nt: TGTGCCAGCAGCGATAGCGGGGCTTCCTACAATGAGCAGTTCTTC
d_call: TRBD2
clone_size: -
v_call: TRBV9
j_call: TRBJ2-1

cdr3_aa: CASSWDYYNEQFF
cdr3_nt: TGTGCCAGCAGCTGGGACTACTACAATGAGCAGTTCTTC
d_call: TRBD2
clone_size: -
v_call: TRBV5-6
j_call: TRBJ2-1

cdr3_aa: CASSQAGKYGYTF
cdr3_nt: TGTGCCAGCAGCCAAGCGGGGAAGTATGGCTACACCTTC
d_call: -
clone_size: -
v_call: TRBV14
j_call: TRBJ1-2

cdr3_aa: CAISGDLNQPQHF
cdr3_nt: TGTGCCATCAGTGGGGACCTCAATCAGCCCCAGCATTTT
d_call: -
clone_size: few
v_call: TRBV10-3
j_call: TRBJ1-5

cdr3_aa: CATSRVRESYEQYF
cdr3_nt: TGTGCCACCAGCAGAGTCAGGGAGTCCTACGAGCAGTACTTC
d_call: -
clone_size: -
v_call: TRBV15
j_call: TRBJ2-7

cdr3_aa: CASTPGLTVRPQHF
cdr3_nt: TGTGCCAGCACCCCGGGCCTGACCGTTCGGCCCCAGCATTTT
d_call: -
clone_size: -
v_call: TRBV7-8
j_call: TRBJ1-5

cdr3_aa: CASSQDFDFQAYNEQFF
cdr3_nt: TGCGCCAGCAGCCAAGATTTCGACTTCCAGGCCTACAATGAGCAGTTCTTC
d_call: -
clone_size: -
v_call: TRBV4-3
j_call: TRBJ2-1

cdr3_aa: CASSPSNYEQYF
cdr3_nt: TGTGCCAGCTCACCAAGCAACTACGAGCAGTACTTC
d_call: -
clone_size: few
v_call: TRBV18
j_call: TRBJ2-7

cdr3_aa: CATSRQAERETQYF
cdr3_nt: TGTGCCACTTCCCGACAGGCGGAAAGGGAGACCCAGTACTTC
d_call: -
clone_size: few
v_call: TRBV10-3
j_call: TRBJ2-5

cdr3_aa: CASSYRVNEQYF
cdr3_nt: TGTGCCAGCAGCTACCGAGTCAACGAGCAGTACTTC
d_call: -
clone_size: few
v_call: TRBV28
j_call: TRBJ2-7

cdr3_aa: CAWGGLTSGSYGYTF
cdr3_nt: TGTGCCTGGGGGGGACTCACCAGCGGTAGCTATGGCTACACCTTC
d_call: -
clone_size: -
v_call: TRBV30
j_call: TRBJ1-2

cdr3_aa: CPRVRGADGELFF
cdr3_nt: TGCCCCCGGGTTCGCGGGGCGGACGGGGAGCTGTTTTTT
d_call: -
clone_size: few
v_call: TRBV29-1
j_call: TRBJ2-2

cdr3_aa: CATSFQGLAVTNEQFF
cdr3_nt: TGTGCCACCAGCTTCCAGGGACTAGCGGTTACCAATGAGCAGTTCTTC
d_call: TRBD2
clone_size: -
v_call: TRBV15
j_call: TRBJ2-1

cdr3_aa: CASSPKGTTHNEQFF
cdr3_nt: TGTGCCAGCAGCCCAAAGGGGACTACACACAATGAGCAGTTCTTC
d_call: TRBD2
clone_size: -
v_call: TRBV7-9
j_call: TRBJ2-1

cdr3_aa: CAWSVRQAQPYEQYF
cdr3_nt: TGTGCCTGGAGTGTACGGCAGGCGCAGCCCTACGAGCAGTACTTC
d_call: -
clone_size: -
v_call: TRBV30
j_call: TRBJ2-7

cdr3_aa: CASSSLQGLNEQYF
cdr3_nt: TGTGCCAGCAGTTCCCTCCAGGGTCTTAACGAGCAGTACTTC
d_call: -
clone_size: -
v_call: TRBV28
j_call: TRBJ2-7

cdr3_aa: CSALPSKSNTEAFF
cdr3_nt: TGCAGCGCCCTGCCCTCGAAATCGAACACTGAAGCTTTCTTT
d_call: -
clone_size: -
v_call: TRBV29-1
j_call: TRBJ1-1

cdr3_aa: CASSLGSVTYEQYF
cdr3_nt: TGCGCCAGCAGCTTGGGTAGCGTAACCTACGAGCAGTACTTC
d_call: -
clone_size: -
v_call: TRBV5-1
j_call: TRBJ2-7

cdr3_aa: CASSLHSSTDTQYF
cdr3_nt: TGCGCCAGCAGCTTGCACAGCAGCACAGATACGCAGTATTTT
d_call: -
clone_size: -
v_call: TRBV5-1
j_call: TRBJ2-3

cdr3_aa: CASSQDTRDVIAKNIQYF
cdr3_nt: TGCGCCAGCAGCCAAGATACCAGGGACGTTATAGCCAAAAACATTCAGTACTTC
d_call: -
clone_size: -
v_call: TRBV4-3
j_call: TRBJ2-4

cdr3_aa: CASSDNRGLSSEQYF
cdr3_nt: TGTGCCAGCAGCGATAACAGGGGGCTCTCCAGCGAGCAGTACTTC
d_call: TRBD1
clone_size: -
v_call: TRBV7-9
j_call: TRBJ2-7

cdr3_aa: CASAERGSGNTIYF
cdr3_nt: TGTGCCAGCGCCGAGAGGGGCTCTGGAAACACCATATATTTT
d_call: -
clone_size: -
v_call: TRBV11-2
j_call: TRBJ1-3

cdr3_aa: CAWSVRGQGSNQPQHF
cdr3_nt: TGTGCCTGGAGTGTACGAGGACAGGGTAGCAATCAGCCCCAGCATTTT
d_call: TRBD1
clone_size: -
v_call: TRBV30
j_call: TRBJ1-5

cdr3_aa: CAWSVSLAGGNEQFF
cdr3_nt: TGTGCCTGGAGTGTAAGCCTAGCGGGAGGCAATGAGCAGTTCTTC
d_call: TRBD2
clone_size: few
v_call: TRBV30
j_call: TRBJ2-1

cdr3_aa: CASSQDSARRYGYTF
cdr3_nt: TGTGCCAGCAGCCAAGATTCAGCCAGGCGATATGGCTACACCTTC
d_call: -
clone_size: -
v_call: TRBV14
j_call: TRBJ1-2

cdr3_aa: CASSLTSGIPNEQYF
cdr3_nt: TGTGCCAGCAGCTTAACTAGCGGGATCCCCAACGAGCAGTACTTC
d_call: TRBD2
clone_size: few
v_call: TRBV7-3
j_call: TRBJ2-7

cdr3_aa: CASSGRLNTEAFF
cdr3_nt: TGTGCCAGCAGCGGGCGGTTGAACACTGAAGCTTTCTTT
d_call: -
clone_size: -
v_call: TRBV5-6
j_call: TRBJ1-1

cdr3_aa: CSVGAGAKQDTEAFF
cdr3_nt: TGCAGCGTTGGAGCAGGGGCCAAGCAGGACACTGAAGCTTTCTTT
d_call: -
clone_size: few
v_call: TRBV29-1
j_call: TRBJ1-1

cdr3_aa: CASSLARAGGSEQFF
cdr3_nt: TGTGCCAGCAGCTTAGCTCGGGCGGGGGGGTCTGAGCAGTTCTTC
d_call: TRBD2
clone_size: few
v_call: TRBV7-2
j_call: TRBJ2-1

cdr3_aa: CASSPGPNNEQFF
cdr3_nt: TGTGCCAGCTCACCTGGACCGAACAATGAGCAGTTCTTC
d_call: -
clone_size: few
v_call: TRBV18
j_call: TRBJ2-1

cdr3_aa: CASSQRDLLEQYF
cdr3_nt: TGTGCCAGCAGCCAACGGGACCTCCTCGAGCAGTACTTC
d_call: -
clone_size: -
v_call: TRBV4-2
j_call: TRBJ2-7

cdr3_aa: CASSELDRSGIYTF
cdr3_nt: TGTGCCAGCAGTGAACTGGACAGGAGTGGTATATACACCTTC
d_call: TRBD1
clone_size: few
v_call: TRBV25-1
j_call: TRBJ1-2